A selection of T cell receptor beta chains follows, all from one sample in a study of glioma-infiltrating T cells after dendritic cell vaccination. Sequenced by immunoSEQ multiplex PCR; TCRdb stores in-frame clones only, minus some. The sample lists about 90,000 clones; roughly 80% were seen once. The input for sequencing was blood, taken after dendritic cell vaccination. The origin of the receptors is a human donor with glioblastoma. The conserved cysteine and the conserved F or W are not part of the CDR3 here.

TRBJ1-1 | TRBV28 | ASSKGALGKDTEAF
TRBJ2-1 | TRBV2 | ASSMGLNNEQF
TRBJ2-5 | TRBV7-9 | ASSRGQDQETQY
TRBJ1-1 | TRBV5-1 | ASSFEGAANTEAF
TRBJ2-7 | TRBV2 | ASSEAGAEQY
TRBJ1-6 | TRBV5-5 | ASSLTDIPLH
TRBJ2-1 | TRBV6-5 | ASSGPQGFGHEQF
TRBJ1-1 | TRBV6-1 | ASISLNTEAF
TRBJ1-2 | TRBV19 | ASNSRDRGRET
TRBJ2-7 | TRBV5-1 | ASSPSRNSYEQY
TRBJ2-3 | TRBV5-1 | ASSSGLRGSTDTQY
TRBJ2-3 | TRBV6-1 | AIPREGGSTFTQY
TRBJ1-2 | TRBV7-8 | ASSLTTGTALQYGYT
TRBJ1-2 | TRBV7-2 | ASSYPSGVGYT
TRBJ2-5 | TRBV4-1 | ASSQAGGAEQETQY
TRBJ2-5 | TRBV6-5 | ASSYQGEWGRETQY
TRBJ1-4 | TRBV6-5 | ASSYNLGSNEKLF
TRBJ2-5 | TRBV2 | ASRGTEKTQY
TRBJ1-3 | TRBV9 | ASSVGGTASGNTIY
TRBJ2-3 | TRBV2 | ASSGTSGGGY
TRBJ1-6 | TRBV5-1 | ASSSSGTGVSPLH
TRBJ2-7 | TRBV7-8 | ASSGDRVDEQY
TRBJ1-2 | TRBV5-1 | ASSLEGADSGYT
TRBJ2-1 | TRBV18 | ASSQTTGGFFNEQF
TRBJ2-3 | TRBV2 | ASRGAPVTTGTQY
TRBJ1-4 | TRBV6-1 | ASSEMAGVPEKLF
TRBJ1-2 | TRBV7-2 | ASSLGGQNYGYT
TRBJ2-5 | TRBV27 | ASSLGGTQETQY
TRBJ2-3 | TRBV25-1 | ASSVQGLGTDTQY
TRBJ1-6 | TRBV19 | ASSIERTGSPLH
TRBJ1-2 | TRBV5-1 | ATSDRGEGYT
TRBJ2-3 | TRBV19 | ASSALSLAGADTQY
TRBJ1-1 | TRBV28 | ASNLRRQGGYTEAF